Each of the 10 T cell receptor beta chains below was sequenced from the same sample in a study of blood T cell repertoires in COVID-19. Profiling relied on immunoSEQ multiplex PCR, and the TCRdb table lists in-frame clones only, not all of them. Here the sample spans some 250,000 clones, 75% to 90% being singletons. Sequencing was performed on PBMCs or T cells enriched from blood (not recorded which). These receptor sequences come from a woman in her fifties or sixties who had recovered from COVID-19.

The genes are TRBV19 and TRBJ1-1; perhaps TRBD1 as D (6 bases). The CDR3 consists of 12 residues. Germline-derived CDR1 and CDR2 are LNHDA and SQIVND (reference sequence). Trimming cost V 1 base and J 10 bases, with 10 bases left between them. In nucleotides, the CDR3 is TGTGCCAGTAGTATAGTGGGAGGGGGAGCTTTCTTT. Encoded protein: CASSIVGGGAFF.

This clone was detected a few times. Other DNA sequences from this sample encode an identical CDR3 as well. The rearrangement links TRBV5-1 to TRBJ2-3; weak D call: TRBD2 (5 bases). CDR1 is SGHRS and CDR2 is YFSETQ in the germline V gene. The CDR3 is 14 amino acids. V was shortened by 0 bases and J by 0 bases, with 5 bases between the two germline ends. The chain's CDR3 is CASSLGTSTDTQYF. In DNA, the CDR3 is TGCGCCAGCAGCTTGGGGACTAGCACAGATACGCAGTATTTT.

This rearrangement joins TRBV28 to TRBJ2-7, with 12 positions matching TRBD2. The germline V gene encodes CDR1 MDHEN and CDR2 SYDVKM. The CDR3 contains 16 residues. The J segment lost 4 bases and the V segment lost 5 bases, leaving 9 bases of the junction unmatched. In DNA form, the CDR3 reads TGTGCCAGCAGTCTCCCCCCTAGCGGGAGGGGATACGAGCAGTACTTC. Amino acids: CASSLPPSGRGYEQYF. The entire variable domain, with the rest obtained from reference TRBV28 and TRBJ2-7, is as follows: DVKVTQSSRYLVKRTGEKVFLECVQDMDHENMFWYRQDPGLGLRLIYFSYDVKMKEKGDIPEGYSVSREKKERFSLILESASTNQTSMYLCASSLPPSGRGYEQYFGPGTRLTVT.

The rearrangement joins TRBV4-2 to TRBJ2-1, with 10 bases lining up with TRBD2. The CDR3 length is 15 residues. V was clipped by 0 bases and J by 9 bases; unmatched bases: 5. In germline, CDR1 is LGHNA, CDR2 YNFKEQ. The CDR3: CASSQELAGAGEQFF. The DNA for the CDR3 is TGTGCCAGCAGCCAAGAGCTAGCGGGAGCGGGTGAGCAGTTCTTC.

The rearrangement uses TRBV28 and TRBJ2-3, with 8 bases matching TRBD1. Germline V gene lookup returns CDR1 MDHEN and CDR2 SYDVKM. V dropped 5 bases and J dropped 5; count of bases not matched to a gene: 18. The CDR3 extends over 18 amino acids. In nucleotides, the CDR3 is TGTGCCAGCAGTGAGCGAAGGAAAGGACAGGGAAGTATAGATACGCAGTATTTT. Protein: CASSERRKGQGSIDTQYF.

The chain recombines TRBV19 with TRBJ2-7; no clear D. The CDR3 extends over 13 amino acids. V lost 7 bases to trimming and J lost 7 bases, with 17 bases between them. The germline V gene has CDR1 LNHDA and CDR2 SQIVND (reference sequence). CDR3 in amino acids: CASTTLHGYEQYF. The CDR3 DNA reads as TGTGCCAGTACCACCCTCCACGGGTATGAGCAGTACTTC.

The rearrangement joins TRBV9 to TRBJ1-1; 10 bases agree with TRBD1. The CDR3 runs to 14 residues. The germline CDR1 and CDR2 sequences are SGDLS and YYNGEE. V shed 0 bases and J 11 bases; nucleotides not matched to a gene: 7. This chain's CDR3 is CASSVGTGTGAAFF. The CDR3 DNA follows: TGTGCCAGCAGCGTAGGTACCGGGACAGGGGCCGCTTTCTTT.

The V and J genes are TRBV5-1 and TRBJ1-3; D is unresolved. The CDR3 totals 14 residues. V lost 2 bases and J 2 bases, leaving 8 bases between the germline ends. Germline V gene data show CDR1 as SGHRS and CDR2 as YFSETQ. The CDR3 spells CASSLQLPGNTIYF. CDR3 DNA sequence: TGCGCCAGCAGCTTACAGCTTCCTGGAAACACCATATATTTT. Full variable domain (remainder filled in from reference TRBV5-1 and TRBJ1-3): KAGVTQTPRYLIKTRGQQVTLSCSPISGHRSVSWYQQTPGQGLQFLFEYFSETQRNKGNFPGRFSGRQFSNSRSEMNVSTLELGDSALYLCASSLQLPGNTIYFGEGSWLTVV.

This clone was seen more than once but under ten times. This chain links TRBV19 with TRBJ2-7; TRBD2 agrees at 7 bases. Germline CDR1 LNHDA, CDR2 SQIVND (reference sequence). The CDR3 is made up of 15 amino acids. After removal of 4 bases from V and 4 bases from J, the junction contained 10 bases not matched to a gene. The CDR3 coding sequence is TGTGCCAGTAGTAAGGGGAGGGAACCCTTTTACGAGCAGTACTTC. It is translated as CASSKGREPFYEQYF.

The chain has TRBV2 and TRBJ2-7, with 9 nucleotides matching TRBD2. This CDR3 spans 15 amino acids. Per germline, CDR1 SNHLY and CDR2 FYNNEI. V shed 1 base and J 5 bases; nucleotides not matched to a gene: 6. The CDR3 reads CASSEGAAGGDEQYF. The CDR3, as DNA: TGTGCCAGCAGTGAAGGGGCAGCGGGAGGCGACGAGCAGTACTTC. The variable domain in full, with the rest retrieved from reference TRBV2 and TRBJ2-7, is EPEVTQTPSHQVTQMGQEVILRCVPISNHLYFYWYRQILGQKVEFLVSFYNNEISEKSEIFDDQFSVERPDGSNFTLKIRSTKLEDSAMYFCASSEGAAGGDEQYFGPGTRLTVT.